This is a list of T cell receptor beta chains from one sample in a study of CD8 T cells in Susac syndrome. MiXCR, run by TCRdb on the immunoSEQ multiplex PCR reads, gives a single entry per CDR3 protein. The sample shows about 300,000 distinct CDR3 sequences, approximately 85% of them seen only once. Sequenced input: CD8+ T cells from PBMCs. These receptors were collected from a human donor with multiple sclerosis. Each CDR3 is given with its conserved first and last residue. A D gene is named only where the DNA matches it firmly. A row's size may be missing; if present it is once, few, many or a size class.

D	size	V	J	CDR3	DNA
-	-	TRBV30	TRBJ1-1	CAWSVLGGDAFF	TGTGCCTGGAGTGTACTTGGCGGAGACGCTTTCTTT
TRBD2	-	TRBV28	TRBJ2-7	CASSLPGRATEQYF	TGTGCCAGCAGTTTACCCGGGAGGGCCACCGAGCAGTACTTC
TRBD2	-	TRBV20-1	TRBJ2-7	CSATASGLAGIYYEQYF	TGCAGTGCTACCGCGTCCGGACTAGCGGGTATATACTACGAGCAGTACTTC
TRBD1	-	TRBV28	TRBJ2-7	CASSLWGDRAEQYF	TGTGCCAGCAGTTTATGGGGTGACAGGGCCGAGCAGTACTTC
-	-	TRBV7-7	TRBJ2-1	CASSLAENSYNEQFF	TGTGCCAGCAGCTTAGCGGAGAACTCCTACAATGAGCAGTTCTTC
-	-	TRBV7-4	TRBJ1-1	CASSSLRTEAFF	TGTGCCAGCAGCTCCTTGAGGACGGAAGCTTTCTTT
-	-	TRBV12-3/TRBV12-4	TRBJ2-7	CASKGGLSYEQYF	TGTGCCAGCAAGGGGGGCCTCTCCTACGAGCAGTACTTC
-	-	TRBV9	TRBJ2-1	CASSGGLSGEAYNEQFF	TGTGCCAGCAGCGGGGGCCTTTCGGGCGAGGCCTACAATGAGCAGTTCTTC
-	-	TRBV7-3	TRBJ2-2	CASSFFGGGGELFF	TGTGCCAGCAGCTTTTTCGGGGGCGGAGGGGAGCTGTTTTTT
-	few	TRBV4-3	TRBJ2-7	CASSQAPSSYEQYF	TGCGCCAGCAGCCAAGCCCCTAGTTCCTACGAGCAGTACTTC
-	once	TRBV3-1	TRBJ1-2	CVSSQGQKNGYTF	TGTGTCAGCAGCCAAGGACAGAAAAACGGCTACACCTTC
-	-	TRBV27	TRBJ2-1	CASSAREPAFNEQFF	TGTGCCAGCAGTGCCCGGGAGCCTGCCTTTAATGAGCAGTTCTTC
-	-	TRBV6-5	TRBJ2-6	CASSLASGANVLTF	TGTGCCAGCAGTTTAGCCTCTGGGGCCAACGTCCTGACTTTC
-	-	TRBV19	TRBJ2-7	CASSVYRGGEQYF	TGTGCCAGTAGTGTTTACAGGGGAGGCGAGCAGTACTTC
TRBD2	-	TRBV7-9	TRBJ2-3	CASSPEGLAESTDTQYF	TGTGCCAGCAGCCCCGAGGGTCTAGCGGAGAGCACAGATACGCAGTATTTT
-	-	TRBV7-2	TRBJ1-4	CASSLVAGHLATNEKLFF	TGTGCCAGCAGCTTAGTGGCTGGTCATCTTGCAACTAATGAAAAACTGTTTTTT
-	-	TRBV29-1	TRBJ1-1	CSVSRPGPLNTEAFF	TGCAGCGTGTCCCGCCCGGGACCGCTGAACACTGAAGCTTTCTTT
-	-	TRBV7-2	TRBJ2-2	CASSQAAGQSGELFF	TGTGCCAGCAGCCAGGCGGCTGGACAGTCCGGGGAGCTGTTTTTT